Here is one T cell receptor beta chain with its context. Its specific antigen is unknown. The sample holds no much larger clone one base away, and base qualities are not on file. This sample is drawn from a study of early T cells in non-severe SARS-CoV-2 infection listed by TCRdb under 2021. The study in broad terms: Because TCR sequencing was done on bulk RNA from unsorted whole blood, the alpha and beta chains could not be paired.

The study was a case-control design nested within a healthcare worker cohort in London, UK, with weekly nasopharyngeal swab PCR tests and blood sampling. Healthcare workers were enrolled in the week of the UK lockdown, from 23 to 31 March 2020, and were followed every week for up to roughly 15 weeks. Study-wide findings and limitations: VDJdb matching was skewed toward anti-spike CD8 responses and likely underestimated virus-specific expansions by missing private and CD4 specificities.

The library was generated by 5' RACE. TCRdb names NextSeq 500 as the instrument used. To correct for sequencing error and PCR bias, the TCR library protocol tagged individual cDNA molecules with unique molecular identifiers. Both TCR alpha and beta chains were sequenced, and tight co-correlation was observed between alpha and beta sequence abundances in each sample. The study's own analysis went as follows. V gene, J gene and CDR3 annotation of TCR sequences was performed with Decombinator V4. Expanded TCRs were defined as changing significantly between any two time points under a Poisson model with p below 0.0001. TCR abundances were normalised to the total number of TCRs sequenced per sample and expressed as counts per million. VDJdb, accessed on 1 November 2021, was searched for TCRs annotated for CMV, EBV and SARS-CoV-2, and TCRs annotated for more than one antigen were excluded. TCRdb reworked the public reads: Q25 trimming with fastp, MiXCR clone assembly, productive beta chains retained. Entries are consolidated by CDR3 protein sequence, retaining the most common genes and DNA. The V and J calls were not made by the authors but by TCRdb's processing. Recorded for this sample are 60,000 or so distinct CDR3 sequences; 8.9% of them occurred a single time. The leading ten clones occupy approximately 15% of the sample.

The clonotype was recovered from an adult who was a healthcare worker with PCR-confirmed SARS-CoV-2 infection or an uninfected control (not recorded which). Input material: whole blood.

The DNA is TGTGCCAGCAGCAACCCCGTGAGCGCACCACAAGAGACCCAGTACTTC. Its coded protein is CASSNPVSAPQETQYF. The chain is assembled from TRBV21-1 and TRBJ2-5. TRBV21-1 counts as a pseudogene. The CDR3 runs 16 amino acids, cysteine and phenylalanine included. Here the CDR3 DNA is all that survives: 48 bases in frame from base 1.